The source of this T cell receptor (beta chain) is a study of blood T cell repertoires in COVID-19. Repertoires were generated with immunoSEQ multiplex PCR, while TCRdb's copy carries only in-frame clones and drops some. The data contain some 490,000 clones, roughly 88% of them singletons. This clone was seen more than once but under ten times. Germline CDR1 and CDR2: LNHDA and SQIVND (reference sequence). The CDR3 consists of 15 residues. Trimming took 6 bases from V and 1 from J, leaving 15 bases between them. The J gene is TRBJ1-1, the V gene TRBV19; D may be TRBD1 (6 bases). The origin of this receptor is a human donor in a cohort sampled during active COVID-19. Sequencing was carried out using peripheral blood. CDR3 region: CASRANRVENTEAFF. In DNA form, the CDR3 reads TGTGCCAGTAGGGCCAACAGGGTGGAGAACACTGAAGCTTTCTTT.